Shown below are 19 T cell receptor beta chains from a single sample sequenced in a study of identical twins. One entry per CDR3 protein results from TCRdb running MiXCR on the 5' RACE reads. The profile shows some 710,000 distinct CDR3 sequences, 6.1% of them singletons. The sample comprised naive T cells sorted from blood. These receptors were collected from a man younger than 35 in good health.

This clonotype has ten or more counts. The V call is TRBV25-1, the J call TRBJ2-3; 8 nucleotides align to TRBD2. CDR1 and CDR2 from the germline V gene are MGHDK and SYGVNS. This CDR3 comprises 14 residues. Unmatched junction bases numbered 5, after V lost 4 bases and J lost 5 bases. The DNA for the CDR3 is TGTGCCAGCAGTGGAGCGGGAGTCTTAGATACGCAGTATTTT. Encoded protein: CASSGAGVLDTQYF.

In its sample, this clonotype was seen a few times. The chain carries TRBV11-1 and TRBJ2-7, with TRBD2 matching over 14 bases. The J segment lost 4 bases and the V segment lost 3 bases, leaving 14 bases of the junction unmatched. The germline gives CDR1 SGHAT, CDR2 FQDESV (reference sequence). This CDR3 contains 19 residues. This CDR3 reads CASSFDRLAGGPKDYEQYF. In DNA, the CDR3 is TGTGCCAGCAGCTTCGACCGACTAGCGGGAGGGCCAAAAGATTACGAGCAGTACTTC.

Ten or more counts support this clonotype. The chain combines TRBV28 with TRBJ2-1; possibly TRBD2 for D (5 bases). This CDR3 region has 19 residues. The V gene's germline CDR1 is MDHEN and CDR2 SYDVKM. Trimming cost V 7 bases and J 0 bases, with 25 bases left between them. The CDR3 loop is CASKVGGGFETNSYNEQFF. The CDR3 nucleotides are TGTGCCAGCAAAGTGGGTGGAGGTTTCGAAACAAACTCCTACAATGAGCAGTTCTTC.

Worth noting for this clonotype: Since a much larger clone is just one base distant, this may be a read error. As the CDR3 is not closed by the conserved phenylalanine or tryptophan, this likely results from a read error. The chain carries TRBV6-2 or TRBV6-3 and TRBJ2-5, with 7 bases lining up with TRBD1. Germline values: CDR1 MNHEY, CDR2 SVGEGT. The CDR3 extends over 16 amino acids. V gave up 2 bases and J gave up 2 bases; unmatched junction bases: 8. The CDR3 here is CASSYGLDRLQETQYS. DNA of the CDR3: TGTGCCAGCAGTTACGGGTTGGACAGGCTACAAGAGACCCAGTACTCC.

The V and J genes are TRBV7-8 and TRBJ1-2, with 7 bases lining up with TRBD1. The CDR3 length is 15 residues. V was pared by 6 bases and J by 0 bases, with 7 bases of the junction left unmatched. The germline gives CDR1 SGHVS, CDR2 FQNEAQ. The chain's CDR3 is CASRRRGQPNYGYTF. DNA of the CDR3: TGTGCCAGCAGGAGAAGGGGACAGCCTAACTATGGCTACACCTTC.

This clonotype was counted a few times. The chain carries TRBV29-1 and TRBJ1-3; D not resolved. The V end lost 5 bases, the J end lost 0 bases, and 8 bases lay between the germline ends. In germline, CDR1 is SQVTM, CDR2 ANQGSEA. CDR3 size: 13 residues. CDR3 DNA: TGCAGCGTTTCCCAGGACTCTGGAAACACCATATATTTT. The encoded protein is CSVSQDSGNTIYF. Full variable domain (outside the CDR3, taken from reference TRBV29-1 and TRBJ1-3): SAVISQKPSRDICQRGTSLTIQCQVDSQVTMMFWYRQQPGQSLTLIATANQGSEATYESGFVIDKFPISRPNLTFSTLTVSNMSPEDSSIYLCSVSQDSGNTIYFGEGSWLTVV.

There are many counts of this clonotype. The chain is built from TRBV7-6 and TRBJ2-3, with 8 bases that match TRBD2. V lost 6 bases, J lost 1 base, and 9 bases stayed unmatched. CDR1 is SGHVS and CDR2 is FNYEAQ in the germline V gene. This CDR3 contains 16 residues. This chain's CDR3 is CASREAPTSGTDTQYF. The CDR3 DNA reads as TGTGCCAGCAGAGAAGCCCCGACTAGCGGCACAGATACGCAGTATTTT.

Remarks on this clonotype: This sequence may be a read error, since a much larger clone differs from it by one base. The genes are TRBV15 and TRBJ2-1; 10 bases map to TRBD2. CDR3 length: 15 residues. Germline CDR1 is LNHNV and CDR2 is YYDKDF (reference sequence). CDR3 sequence reads: CATRGGTSAYNEKFF. As DNA, the CDR3 is TGTGCCACCCGAGGAGGGACTAGCGCTTACAATGAGAAGTTCTTC.

This clonotype occurred many times. The chain links TRBV27 to TRBJ2-3; D is undetermined. Germline values: CDR1 MNHEY, CDR2 SMNVEV (reference sequence). CDR3 size: 17 residues. With 3 bases removed from V and 0 bases from J, the gap between germline ends came to 16 bases. DNA for the CDR3: TGTGCCAGCAGTTTTCAGGTTCGGCGCCTAAGCACAGATACGCAGTATTTT. It translates to CASSFQVRRLSTDTQYF.

V gene TRBV5-1 combines with J gene TRBJ2-7, with 7 positions matching TRBD2. Germline V gives CDR1 SGHRS, CDR2 YFSETQ. This CDR3 region has 14 residues. V dropped 4 bases and J dropped 2; count of bases not matched to a gene: 6. CDR3 loop: CASSAVGGTYEQYV. The CDR3 DNA reads as TGCGCCAGCAGCGCGGTCGGGGGGACCTACGAGCAGTACGTC.

The table lists this clonotype with many counts. The chain couples TRBV5-1 to TRBJ2-1, with 10 bases aligning to TRBD1. Germline V lookup: CDR1 SGHRS, CDR2 YFSETQ. Losses at the gene ends were 3 bases for V and 6 bases for J; bases not matched to a gene: 3. CDR3 length: 14 residues. CDR3 DNA: TGCGCCAGCAGCTGGGGACAGGGGTTCAATGAGCAGTTCTTC. It yields the protein CASSWGQGFNEQFF.

The chain uses TRBV12-3 or TRBV12-4 and TRBJ2-3; weak D call: TRBD2 (6 bases). V lost 6 bases to trimming and J lost 3 bases, with 22 bases between them. This CDR3 comprises 17 residues. DNA for the CDR3: TGTGCCAGCAGAAATGGGGGGAGAGGGGTCGGGACAGATACGCAGTATTTT. Amino acids: CASRNGGRGVGTDTQYF.

CDR3 residues: CASSSTSGSAKKFF. Written as DNA, the CDR3 is TGTGCCAGCAGCTCGACTAGCGGGAGTGCGAAGAAGTTCTTC. The chain recombines TRBV7-3 with TRBJ2-1; TRBD2 aligns across 12 bases. Germline CDR1 and CDR2: SGHTA and FQGTGA. Trimming removed 4 bases from V and 14 bases from J; junction bases left unmatched: 9. This CDR3 has 14 amino acids.

The chain couples TRBV4-1 to TRBJ2-2; D is unresolved. CDR3 length equals 15 residues. Trimming cost V 2 bases and J 1 base, with 8 bases left between them. Germline V CDR1 and CDR2: MGHRA, YSYEKL. CDR3 coding DNA: TGCGCCAGCAGCCAATTCAAGGGGAACACCGGGGAGCTGTTTTTT. It encodes CASSQFKGNTGELFF.

The rearrangement links TRBV18 to TRBJ2-3; TRBD1 matches at 8 bases. Germline loops: CDR1 KGHSH, CDR2 LQKENI. V lost 1 base and J lost 6; bases outside the gene matches: 9. The length of the CDR3 is 16 residues. CDR3 DNA sequence: TGTGCCAGCTCACCACGGGACAGGATTCGACGGGATACGCAGTATTTT. Its translation is CASSPRDRIRRDTQYF.

This clonotype was seen at least ten times. The chain couples TRBV7-2 to TRBJ2-1; unclear D gene. V was trimmed by 5 bases and J by 5 bases, leaving 22 bases between them. The CDR3 length is 17 residues. From germline, CDR1 is SGHTA and CDR2 FQGNSA. This CDR3 is CASSPPSGGLRNNEQFF. In nucleotides, the CDR3 is TGTGCCAGCAGCCCTCCTTCGGGTGGGCTCCGGAACAATGAGCAGTTCTTC.

As DNA, the CDR3 is TGCAGTGCTAGAGAGGGGGCGACAGGTTATAGCAATCAGCCCCAGCATTTT. Residues: CSAREGATGYSNQPQHF. The chain has TRBV20-1 and TRBJ1-5, with D possibly being TRBD1 (6 bases). The CDR3 is 17 residues long. The V and J ends lost 0 bases and 0 bases respectively, with 15 bases between them. CDR1 and CDR2 from the germline V gene are DFQATT and SNEGSKA (reference sequence).

This clonotype was detected ten times or more. The chain recombines TRBV12-3 or TRBV12-4 with TRBJ1-1; TRBD1 matches at 9 bases. The CDR3 totals 14 residues. V was clipped by 5 bases and J by 5 bases; unmatched bases: 6. DNA of the CDR3: TGTGCCAGCAGTAGCAGACAGGGGGATACTGAAGCTTTCTTT. This codes for CASSSRQGDTEAFF.

This clonotype was recorded many times. V usage is TRBV27 and J usage is TRBJ2-1; no clear D. The V end was cut by 6 bases, the J end by 6 bases, with 15 bases between. Germline V gives CDR1 MNHEY, CDR2 SMNVEV (reference sequence). This CDR3 has 14 amino acids. DNA for the CDR3: TGTGCCAGCAGCGTTCTAGGACCACTCAATGAGCAGTTCTTC. It specifies CASSVLGPLNEQFF.